These 4 T cell receptor beta chains were sequenced from one sample in a study of T cell clonotyping in hematopoietic cell transplantation. Stated time point: recipient sample about 28 days before transplant, after cytoreduction. The data were produced by immunoSEQ multiplex PCR, yet TCRdb's version contains in-frame clones alone and is incomplete. Of nearly 7,000 clones listed, around 88% are singletons. This sample comprised peripheral blood mononuclear cells, obtained before stem cell transplant. Source of these receptors: a man aged 30-40 years with acute myeloid leukemia. Some clones in this sample may be carry-over from other donors' samples.

Remarks on this clone: Germline is not matched at one junction end, which may reflect a read error. The CDR3 region is CASSLGGMTDTQYF. DNA of the CDR3: TGTGCTAGCAGCTTAGGCGGGATGACAGATACGCAGTATTTT. This chain uses TRBV7-7 with TRBJ2-3; D possibly corresponds to TRBD2 (6 bases). Germline lookup yields CDR1 SSHAT and CDR2 FNYEAQ (reference sequence). The CDR3 consists of 14 residues.

The chain recombines TRBV5-1 with TRBJ1-1; D gene uncertain. The CDR3 runs to 13 residues. CDR1 and CDR2 (germline): SGHRS, YFSETQ. Between the trimmed V and J ends, which lost 0 bases and 1 base, there was a span of 4 bases. CDR3 nucleotide sequence: TGCGCCAGCAGCTTGGCTGGGAACACTGAAGCTTTCTTT. It codes for CASSLAGNTEAFF.

The V and J genes are TRBV7-9 and TRBJ1-5; D may be TRBD1 (6 bases). CDR1 is SEHNR and CDR2 is FQNEAQ in the germline V gene (reference sequence). The CDR3 runs 15 residues. V lost 1 base to trimming and J lost 5 bases, with 12 bases between them. CDR3: CASSLGGQSHQPQHF. The CDR3 DNA follows: TGTGCCAGCAGCTTAGGTGGACAGAGCCATCAGCCCCAGCATTTT.

This clone was found a few times. The chain has TRBV28 and TRBJ2-5, with 7 nucleotides matching TRBD1. Looked up from germline, CDR1 is MDHEN and CDR2 is SYDVKM. The CDR3 totals 14 residues. Unmatched junction bases numbered 3, after V lost 3 bases and J lost 2 bases. CDR3 sequence: CASSLTGPQETQYF. CDR3 sequence (DNA): TGTGCCAGCAGTTTGACAGGGCCTCAAGAGACCCAGTACTTC.